These T cell receptor beta chains were read from a single sample in a study of spatial heterogeneity in lung cancer. One entry per CDR3 protein, called by TCRdb with MiXCR from the 5' RACE reads. The profile covers tens of thousands of distinct CDR3 sequences, with approximately 20% appearing a single time and around a fifth taken by the ten largest. The starting material was PBMCs, obtained at follow-up. The receptors derive from a male donor with early-stage non-small cell lung cancer. CDR3s include the opening cysteine and the closing phenylalanine or tryptophan. D genes are given only for firm matches. Only some rows state a clone size, as once, few, many or a class for expanded clones.

cdr3_aa: CASSVRGLSYNEQFF; cdr3_nt: TGTGCCAGCAGCGTAAGGGGACTATCCTACAATGAGCAGTTCTTC; d_call: TRBD2; cdr3_length: 15; clone_size: few; v_call: TRBV9; j_call: TRBJ2-1
cdr3_aa: CASSPSSANYGYTF; cdr3_nt: TGTGCCAGCAGCCCATCGTCGGCTAACTATGGCTACACCTTC; d_call: NA; cdr3_length: 14; clone_size: NA; v_call: TRBV4-2; j_call: TRBJ1-2
cdr3_aa: CASGEFPYEQYF; cdr3_nt: TGTGCCAGCGGGGAATTTCCCTACGAGCAGTACTTC; d_call: NA; cdr3_length: 12; clone_size: few; v_call: TRBV19; j_call: TRBJ2-7
cdr3_aa: CSATPTDNEQFF; cdr3_nt: TGCAGTGCCACCCCGACAGACAATGAGCAGTTCTTC; d_call: NA; cdr3_length: 12; clone_size: NA; v_call: TRBV20-1; j_call: TRBJ2-1
cdr3_aa: CASSPQGGGGTDTQYF; cdr3_nt: TGTGCCAGCAGCCCCCAAGGAGGCGGGGGCACAGATACGCAGTATTTT; d_call: NA; cdr3_length: 16; clone_size: NA; v_call: TRBV7-2; j_call: TRBJ2-3
cdr3_aa: CATSGGPENYGYTF; cdr3_nt: TGTGCCACCAGTGGGGGCCCGGAAAACTATGGCTACACCTTC; d_call: NA; cdr3_length: 14; clone_size: few; v_call: TRBV24-1; j_call: TRBJ1-2
cdr3_aa: CAISRDMGYGYTF; cdr3_nt: TGTGCCATCAGCAGGGACATGGGCTATGGCTACACCTTC; d_call: NA; cdr3_length: 13; clone_size: few; v_call: TRBV10-3; j_call: TRBJ1-2
cdr3_aa: CASTPLGTEAFF; cdr3_nt: TGTGCCAGCACCCCCTTGGGGACTGAAGCTTTCTTT; d_call: NA; cdr3_length: 12; clone_size: NA; v_call: TRBV5-5; j_call: TRBJ1-1
cdr3_aa: CASSFKSSYNEQFF; cdr3_nt: TGTGCCAGCAGCTTTAAGAGCTCCTACAATGAGCAGTTCTTC; d_call: NA; cdr3_length: 14; clone_size: NA; v_call: TRBV7-2; j_call: TRBJ2-1
cdr3_aa: CASSLVGNSYEQYF; cdr3_nt: TGTGCCAGCAGCTTGGTCGGTAACTCCTACGAGCAGTACTTC; d_call: NA; cdr3_length: 14; clone_size: few; v_call: TRBV5-5; j_call: TRBJ2-7
cdr3_aa: CSVALFNEQFF; cdr3_nt: TGCAGCGTTGCTTTGTTCAATGAGCAGTTCTTC; d_call: NA; cdr3_length: 11; clone_size: few; v_call: TRBV29-1; j_call: TRBJ2-1
cdr3_aa: CASSLRTPDNSPLHF; cdr3_nt: TGTGCCAGCAGCTTAAGGACACCCGACAACTCACCCCTCCACTTT; d_call: NA; cdr3_length: 15; clone_size: NA; v_call: TRBV13; j_call: TRBJ1-6
cdr3_aa: CASSYYNEQFF; cdr3_nt: TGCGCCAGCAGCTACTACAATGAGCAGTTCTTC; d_call: NA; cdr3_length: 11; clone_size: few; v_call: TRBV5-1; j_call: TRBJ2-1
cdr3_aa: CSVHHRDGYSNQPQHF; cdr3_nt: TGCAGCGTCCACCACCGCGACGGATATAGCAATCAGCCCCAGCATTTT; d_call: NA; cdr3_length: 16; clone_size: few; v_call: TRBV29-1; j_call: TRBJ1-5
cdr3_aa: CASSGFTGSGNTIYF; cdr3_nt: TGTGCCAGCTCAGGGTTCACAGGCTCTGGAAACACCATATATTTT; d_call: NA; cdr3_length: 15; clone_size: NA; v_call: TRBV18; j_call: TRBJ1-3
cdr3_aa: CASSHRRQDPDETQYF; cdr3_nt: TGTGCCAGCAGCCACCGTCGACAGGACCCGGACGAGACCCAGTACTTC; d_call: NA; cdr3_length: 16; clone_size: many; v_call: TRBV3-1; j_call: TRBJ2-5
cdr3_aa: CASSQEPSGGWETQYF; cdr3_nt: TGCGCCAGCAGCCAGGAGCCTTCAGGTGGTTGGGAGACCCAGTACTTC; d_call: NA; cdr3_length: 16; clone_size: NA; v_call: TRBV5-1; j_call: TRBJ2-5
cdr3_aa: CATGGQGTDTQYF; cdr3_nt: TGTGCCACCGGGGGACAGGGCACAGATACGCAGTATTTT; d_call: TRBD1; cdr3_length: 13; clone_size: NA; v_call: TRBV10-3; j_call: TRBJ2-3
cdr3_aa: CASSEIPNEAFF; cdr3_nt: TGTGCCAGCAGTGAAATTCCCAATGAAGCTTTCTTT; d_call: NA; cdr3_length: 12; clone_size: few; v_call: TRBV6-1; j_call: TRBJ1-1
cdr3_aa: CASSYNRGRSGNTIYF; cdr3_nt: TGTGCCAGCAGCTATAACAGGGGACGCTCTGGAAACACCATATATTTT; d_call: TRBD1; cdr3_length: 16; clone_size: NA; v_call: TRBV13; j_call: TRBJ1-3
cdr3_aa: CASSLWAGAYSNQPQHF; cdr3_nt: TGTGCCAGCAGCTTGTGGGCAGGGGCATATAGCAATCAGCCCCAGCATTTT; d_call: NA; cdr3_length: 17; clone_size: once; v_call: TRBV5-6; j_call: TRBJ1-5
cdr3_aa: CASGDGRNSPLHF; cdr3_nt: TGTGCCAGCGGGGACGGGCGCAATTCACCCCTCCACTTT; d_call: NA; cdr3_length: 13; clone_size: NA; v_call: TRBV27; j_call: TRBJ1-6
cdr3_aa: CASSEGQGKLYEQYF; cdr3_nt: TGTGCCAGCAGTGAGGGACAGGGGAAGTTGTACGAGCAGTACTTC; d_call: TRBD1; cdr3_length: 15; clone_size: few; v_call: TRBV6-6; j_call: TRBJ2-7
cdr3_aa: CASRRTEKLFF; cdr3_nt: TGTGCCAGCAGGCGGACAGAAAAACTGTTTTTT; d_call: NA; cdr3_length: 11; clone_size: NA; v_call: TRBV12-3/TRBV12-4; j_call: TRBJ1-4
cdr3_aa: CASSPRLGEKLFF; cdr3_nt: TGCGCCAGCAGCCCCCGCCTTGGTGAAAAACTGTTTTTT; d_call: NA; cdr3_length: 13; clone_size: few; v_call: TRBV4-3; j_call: TRBJ1-4
cdr3_aa: CASRYTYNEQFF; cdr3_nt: TGTGCCAGCCGTTACACATACAATGAGCAGTTCTTC; d_call: NA; cdr3_length: 12; clone_size: NA; v_call: TRBV7-2; j_call: TRBJ2-1
cdr3_aa: CASSLRGGGETQYF; cdr3_nt: TGTGCCAGCAGTTTGCGGGGGGGCGGTGAGACCCAGTACTTC; d_call: TRBD2; cdr3_length: 14; clone_size: NA; v_call: TRBV12-3/TRBV12-4; j_call: TRBJ2-5